This T cell receptor (beta chain) emerged from a study of T cells after yellow fever vaccination. Study results and limitations: Among primary-vaccination clones, most reappeared after the booster, at just under 98% for CD4 and around 90% for CD8.

In the case of this clonotype: The target antigen is unknown.

This CDR3 has 12 residues. The V and J ends lost 0 bases and 8 bases respectively, with 8 bases between them. CDR1 and CDR2 (germline): DFQATT, SNEGSKA (reference sequence). TCRdb recomputed calls from the 5' RACE reads with MiXCR, one row per CDR3 protein. The data show hundreds of thousands of distinct CDR3 sequences, 8.7% seen once. This specimen consisted of PBMCs, obtained on the day of the first yellow fever vaccination. The clonotype was recovered from a man aged 18 to 29 who received the YFV17D yellow fever vaccine. J is TRBJ2-1 and V is TRBV20-1; D not resolved. CDR3: CSARDISYEQFF. The CDR3 DNA reads as TGCAGTGCTAGAGATATAAGTTATGAGCAGTTCTTC.